This T cell receptor (beta chain) was recorded in a study of CXCR3-negative and CXCR3-positive naive CD8 T cells. Across the study: Per-library TRB read counts averaged about 1.5 +/- 0.3 million, adding up to some 130 million in total.

Study-wide points: Memory cells differed in TRBV-TRBJ usage, but naive CXCR3-negative and CXCR3-positive cells had similar usage.

This CDR3 is built from 13 residues. In germline, CDR1 is SQVTM, CDR2 ANQGSEA. Naive CD8+ T cells were CD45RO-CCR7+CD27+CD95-. Note on this clonotype: Its matching antigen is unknown.

All TRB cDNA libraries came from 5' RACE performed with UMI labels. For each CDR3 protein, TCRdb gives one entry from its re-call of the 5' RACE reads, without DNA. Its table lists tens of thousands of distinct CDR3 sequences. The V call is TRBV29-1, the J call TRBJ1-2; TCRdb lists TRBD1, though no DNA is available to test this call. This TCR was recovered from a human donor in good health. Some clones in this sample may be carry-over from other donors' samples. Sequencing used naive CXCR3- CD8+ T cells from blood. Subset indicated: CD45RO-CCR7+CD27+CD95- naive CD8+ T cells lacking CXCR3 (TNR3-). Here the CDR3 reads CSVLQGSNYGYTF.